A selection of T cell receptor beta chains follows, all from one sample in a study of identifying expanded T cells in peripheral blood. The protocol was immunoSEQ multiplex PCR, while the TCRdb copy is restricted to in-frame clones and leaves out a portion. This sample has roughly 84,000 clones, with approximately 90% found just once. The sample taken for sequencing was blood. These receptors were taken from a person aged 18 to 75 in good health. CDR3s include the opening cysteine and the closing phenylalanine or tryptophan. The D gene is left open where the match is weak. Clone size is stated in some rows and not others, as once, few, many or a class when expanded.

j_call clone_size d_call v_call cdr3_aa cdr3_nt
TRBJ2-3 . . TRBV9 CASSVATDYPDTQYF TGTGCCAGCAGCGTAGCTACAGACTACCCGGATACGCAGTATTTT
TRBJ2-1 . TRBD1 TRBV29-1 CSAPRGLPYNEQFF TGCAGCGCTCCAAGGGGGCTACCATACAATGAGCAGTTCTTC
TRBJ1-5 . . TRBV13 CASSLGRPFNQPQHF TGTGCCAGCAGCTTAGGCCGACCCTTCAATCAGCCCCAGCATTTT
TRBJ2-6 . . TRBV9 CASSDSPSRAGANVLTF TGTGCCAGCAGCGATTCACCCTCGAGAGCCGGGGCCAACGTCCTGACTTTC
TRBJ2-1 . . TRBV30 CAWSGIRGYNEQFF TGTGCCTGGAGTGGAATACGTGGATACAATGAGCAGTTCTTC
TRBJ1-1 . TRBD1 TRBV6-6 CASSYVPGQSEAFF TGTGCCAGCAGTTATGTCCCGGGACAGAGTGAAGCTTTCTTT
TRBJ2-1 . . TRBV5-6 CASSKWTNGQFF TGTGCCAGCAGCAAATGGACTAATGGGCAGTTCTTC
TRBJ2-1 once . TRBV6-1 CASSGWQPFEQFF TGTGCCAGCAGTGGCTGGCAGCCATTTGAGCAGTTCTTC
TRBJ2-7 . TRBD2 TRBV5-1 CASRTSGDYEQYF TGCGCCAGCCGGACTAGCGGGGACTACGAGCAGTACTTC
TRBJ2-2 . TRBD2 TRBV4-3 CASSQEVLAGRSGELFF TGCGCCAGCAGCCAAGAAGTCCTAGCGGGACGATCGGGGGAGCTGTTTTTT
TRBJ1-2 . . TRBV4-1 CASSQTGGDYGYTF TGCGCCAGCAGCCAAACCGGGGGGGACTATGGCTACACCTTC
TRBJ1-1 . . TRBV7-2 CASSLVGGSQLNSEAFF TGTGCCAGCAGCTTAGTAGGTGGCAGCCAATTGAACTCTGAAGCTTTCTTT
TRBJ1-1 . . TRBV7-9 CASSISTEAFF TGTGCCAGCAGCATCAGCACTGAAGCTTTCTTT
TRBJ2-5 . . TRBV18 CASSPGETQYF TGTGCCAGCTCACCGGGAGAGACCCAGTACTTC
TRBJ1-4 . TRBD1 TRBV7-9 CASSPRDRGRETNEKLFF TGTGCCAGCAGCCCCCGGGACAGGGGGCGCGAGACTAATGAAAAACTGTTTTTT
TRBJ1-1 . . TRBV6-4 CASSAQHMNTEAFF TGTGCCAGCAGTGCACAGCATATGAACACTGAAGCTTTCTTT
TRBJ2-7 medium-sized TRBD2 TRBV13 CASSLHSGGSSYEQYF TGTGCCAGCAGCCTCCATAGCGGGGGGAGCTCCTACGAGCAGTACTTC
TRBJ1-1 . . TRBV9 CASSVQGSYYDEAFF TGTGCCAGCAGCGTCCAGGGTAGTTATTACGATGAAGCTTTCTTT
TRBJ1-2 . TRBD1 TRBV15 CATSRERVQGRTGYTF TGTGCCACCAGCAGAGAACGGGTACAGGGGCGGACTGGCTACACCTTC
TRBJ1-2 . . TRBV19 CASSSSDRAGYGYTF TGTGCCAGTAGTTCGTCAGACCGGGCCGGGTATGGCTACACCTTC
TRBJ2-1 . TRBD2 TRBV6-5 CATGLATTYNEQFF TGTGCCACCGGACTAGCGACTACCTACAATGAGCAGTTCTTC
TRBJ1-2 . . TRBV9 CASSVSLGAAGYTF TGTGCCAGCAGCGTATCTCTTGGGGCGGCTGGCTACACCTTC
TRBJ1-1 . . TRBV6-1 CASLSTHQGYTEAFF TGTGCCAGCCTGAGCACCCACCAGGGTTACACTGAAGCTTTCTTT
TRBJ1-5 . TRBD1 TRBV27 CASSRTGESNQPQHF TGTGCCAGCAGCCGGACAGGGGAAAGCAATCAGCCCCAGCATTTT
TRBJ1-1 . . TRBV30 CAWVDFSGRTNTEAFF TGTGCCTGGGTCGACTTCTCCGGACGGACTAACACTGAAGCTTTCTTT
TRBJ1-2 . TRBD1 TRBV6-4 CASRRDSNYGYTF TGTGCCAGCAGGCGGGACAGCAACTATGGCTACACCTTC
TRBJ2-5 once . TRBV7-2 CASSFSETQYF TGTGCCAGCAGCTTTTCGGAGACCCAGTACTTC
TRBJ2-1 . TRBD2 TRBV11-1 CASSITHRTSGNNEQFF TGTGCCAGCAGCATAACCCACAGGACTAGCGGGAACAATGAGCAGTTCTTC
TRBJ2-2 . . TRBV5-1 CASSLGSGTGELFF TGCGCCAGCAGCTTGGGGTCAGGGACCGGGGAGCTGTTTTTT
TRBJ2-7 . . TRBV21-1 CASSKAGGASGRYEQYF TGTGCCAGCAGCAAAGCCGGGGGGGCTAGCGGGAGGTACGAGCAGTACTTC
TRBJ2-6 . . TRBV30 CAWSYTLGFLLGANVLTF TGTGCCTGGAGCTACACATTGGGGTTTCTCTTAGGGGCCAACGTCCTGACTTTC
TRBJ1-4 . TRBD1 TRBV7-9 CASSLGDREGEKLFF TGTGCCAGCAGCTTAGGGGACAGGGAGGGCGAAAAACTGTTTTTT
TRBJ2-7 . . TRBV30 CAWSIGVASGDGQYF TGTGCCTGGAGTATAGGGGTGGCCTCCGGTGACGGGCAGTACTTC
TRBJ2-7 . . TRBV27 CASSLNRVQEQYF TGTGCCAGCAGTTTGAACAGAGTACAGGAGCAGTACTTC
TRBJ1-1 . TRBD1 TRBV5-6 CASSYGQGNTEAFF TGTGCCAGCAGCTATGGACAGGGGAACACTGAAGCTTTCTTT
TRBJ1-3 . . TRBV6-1 CASSEGWQGNTIYF TGTGCCAGCAGTGAAGGATGGCAGGGAAACACCATATATTTT
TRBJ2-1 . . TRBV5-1 CASSANVGGDEQFF TGCGCCAGCAGCGCGAACGTAGGAGGGGATGAGCAGTTCTTC
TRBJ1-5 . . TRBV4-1 CASSQGRNAGQPQHF TGCGCCAGCAGCCAAGGCAGAAACGCAGGGCAGCCCCAGCATTTT
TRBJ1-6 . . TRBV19 CASSIGPGNSPLHF TGTGCCAGTAGTATAGGACCGGGGAATTCACCCCTCCACTTT
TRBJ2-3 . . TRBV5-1 CASSEGGTDTQYF TGCGCCAGCAGCGAAGGGGGCACAGATACGCAGTATTTT
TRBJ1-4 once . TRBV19 CASSIGGGHEKLFF TGTGCCAGTAGTATTGGCGGGGGCCATGAAAAACTGTTTTTT